Presented here are 5 T cell receptor beta chains from one specimen sequenced in a study of metastatic and nonmetastatic thyroid tumors. There were no patients who had received any treatment before thyroid surgery. TCRdb re-called the PCR reads with MiXCR. The data show around 41,000 clones, 25% to 35% seen once. The sequenced sample was blood. Every receptor here comes from a male donor with papillary thyroid cancer or a benign thyroid nodule (not recorded which). Some clones in this sample may be carry-over from other donors' samples.

This clone was seen just once. Additional DNA sequences in this sample encode the identical CDR3. The chain recombines TRBV2 with TRBJ2-7; 9 bases line up with TRBD2. The CDR3 length is 17 residues. Losses at the gene ends were 7 bases for V and 2 bases for J; bases not matched to a gene: 15. Per the germline V gene, CDR1 is SNHLY and CDR2 is FYNNEI. The CDR3 loop reads CASIRGGGGLSTYEQYF. In DNA, the CDR3 is TGTGCCAGCATCCGAGGCGGGGGGGGCCTATCCACCTACGAGCAGTACTTC.

The chain links TRBV30 to TRBJ2-1; 7 bases match TRBD2. The CDR3 loop spans 14 amino acids. With V trimmed by 2 bases and J by 5 bases, 6 bases remained unmatched. Looked up from germline, CDR1 is GTSNPN and CDR2 is SVGIG (reference sequence). The CDR3 DNA is TGTGCCTGGAGTAAAACTAGCGTTGACAATGAGCAGTTCTTC. The encoded protein is CAWSKTSVDNEQFF.

The sample holds many counts of this clone. The chain is built from TRBV20-1 and TRBJ1-5; D not certain. Germline V gene lookup returns CDR1 DFQATT and CDR2 SNEGSKA (reference sequence). This CDR3 comprises 13 residues. Trimming stripped 6 bases from V and 7 bases from J, with 16 bases between. DNA of the CDR3: TGCAGTGCAACCGGGTCCGAGGTACAGCCCCAGCATTTT. Translating gives CSATGSEVQPQHF.

The rearrangement joins TRBV6-4 to TRBJ2-6; D is ambiguous. The germline V and J ends were trimmed by 2 bases and 6 bases, with 14 bases remaining between them. The CDR3 totals 16 residues. Germline CDR1 MRHNA, CDR2 SNTAGT. Written as DNA, the CDR3 is TGTGCCAGCAGTGACGGACCCAGCTTTGCGGCCAACGTCCTGACTTTC. Its protein product is CASSDGPSFAANVLTF.

This clone has more than one count but fewer than ten. The gene calls are TRBV9 and TRBJ2-3; D unresolved. This CDR3 spans 12 amino acids. Germline CDR1 and CDR2: SGDLS and YYNGEE. Deletions cut 6 bases from V and 3 bases from J, with 8 bases between. The DNA of the CDR3 is TGTGCCAGCATCTCCCTGACAGATACGCAGTATTTT. Translated: CASISLTDTQYF. The full variable domain, rest sourced from reference TRBV9 and TRBJ2-3, is DSGVTQTPKHLITATGQRVTLRCSPRSGDLSVYWYQQSLDQGLQFLIQYYNGEERAKGNILERFSAQQFPDLHSELNLSSLELGDSALYFCASISLTDTQYFGPGTRLTVL.